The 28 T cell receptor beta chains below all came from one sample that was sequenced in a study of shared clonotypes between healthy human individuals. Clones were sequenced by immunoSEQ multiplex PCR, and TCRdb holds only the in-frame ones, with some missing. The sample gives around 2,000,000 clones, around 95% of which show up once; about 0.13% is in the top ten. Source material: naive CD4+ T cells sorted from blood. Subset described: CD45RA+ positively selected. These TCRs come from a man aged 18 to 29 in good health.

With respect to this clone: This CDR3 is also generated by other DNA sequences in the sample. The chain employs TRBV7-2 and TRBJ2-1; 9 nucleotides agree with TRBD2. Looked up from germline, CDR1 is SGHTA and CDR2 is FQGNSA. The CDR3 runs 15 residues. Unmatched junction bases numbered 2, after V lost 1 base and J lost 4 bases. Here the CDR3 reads CASSLGLAAYNEQFF. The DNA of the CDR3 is TGTGCCAGCAGCTTAGGACTAGCGGCGTACAATGAGCAGTTCTTC.

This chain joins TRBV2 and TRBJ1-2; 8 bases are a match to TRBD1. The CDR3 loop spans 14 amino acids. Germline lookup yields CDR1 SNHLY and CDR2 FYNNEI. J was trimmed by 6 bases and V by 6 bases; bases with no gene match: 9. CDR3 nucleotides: TGTGCCAGCAGCGACCACGGACAGGGTAATGGCTACACCTTC. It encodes CASSDHGQGNGYTF.

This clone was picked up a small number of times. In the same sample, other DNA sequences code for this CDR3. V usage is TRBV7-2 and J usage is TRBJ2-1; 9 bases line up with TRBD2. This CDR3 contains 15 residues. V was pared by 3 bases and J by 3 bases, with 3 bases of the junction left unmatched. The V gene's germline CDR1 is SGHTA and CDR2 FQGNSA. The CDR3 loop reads CASSFASGVYNEQFF. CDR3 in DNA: TGTGCCAGCAGCTTTGCTAGCGGGGTCTACAATGAGCAGTTCTTC.

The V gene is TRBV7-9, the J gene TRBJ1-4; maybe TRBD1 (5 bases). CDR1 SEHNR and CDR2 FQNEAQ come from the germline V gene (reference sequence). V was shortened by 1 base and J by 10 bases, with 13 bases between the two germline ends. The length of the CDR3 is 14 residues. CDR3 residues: CASSLDFPRGKLFF. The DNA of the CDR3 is TGTGCCAGCAGCTTAGACTTTCCGAGGGGAAAACTGTTTTTT.

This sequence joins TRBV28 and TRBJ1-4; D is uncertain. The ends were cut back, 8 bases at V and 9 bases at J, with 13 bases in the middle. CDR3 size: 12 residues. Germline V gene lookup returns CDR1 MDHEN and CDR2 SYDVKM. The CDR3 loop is CASHEPGQKLFF. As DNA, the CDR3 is TGTGCCAGCCACGAACCCGGGCAAAAACTGTTTTTT.

The CDR3 loop reads CASRKQEGGNYEQYF. The CDR3 DNA follows: TGTGCCAGCAGAAAACAAGAGGGGGGGAACTACGAGCAGTACTTC. This chain uses TRBV28 with TRBJ2-7; the D gene is possibly TRBD2 (7 bases). The CDR3 loop spans 15 amino acids. The V end was cut by 6 bases, the J end by 3 bases, with 18 bases between. In germline, CDR1 is MDHEN, CDR2 SYDVKM.

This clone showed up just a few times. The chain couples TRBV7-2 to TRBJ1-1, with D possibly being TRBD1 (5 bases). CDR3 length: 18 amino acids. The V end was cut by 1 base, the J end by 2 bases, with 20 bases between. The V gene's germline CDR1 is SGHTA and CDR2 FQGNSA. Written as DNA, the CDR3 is TGTGCCAGCAGCTTAGTGGGTATTAGGGGTTTCGGAAACACTGAAGCTTTCTTT. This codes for CASSLVGIRGFGNTEAFF.

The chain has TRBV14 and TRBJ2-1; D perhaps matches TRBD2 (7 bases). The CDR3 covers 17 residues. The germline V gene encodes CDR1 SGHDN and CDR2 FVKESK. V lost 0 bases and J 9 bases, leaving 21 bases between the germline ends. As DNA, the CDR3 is TGTGCCAGCAGCCAAGAATGGACGGGGGCCAGGGAGGGTGAGCAGTTCTTC. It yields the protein CASSQEWTGAREGEQFF.

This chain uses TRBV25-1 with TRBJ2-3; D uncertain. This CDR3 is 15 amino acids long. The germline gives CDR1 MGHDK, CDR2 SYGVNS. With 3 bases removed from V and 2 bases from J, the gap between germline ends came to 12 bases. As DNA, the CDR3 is TGTGCCAGCAGTGATGTTAATACCCCCACAGATACGCAGTATTTT. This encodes CASSDVNTPTDTQYF.

The CDR3 is CASSPTYGGSGYTF. For the CDR3, the DNA is TGTGCCAGCAGCCCTACGTACGGGGGTAGTGGCTACACCTTC. The J gene is TRBJ1-2, the V gene TRBV7-3; D may be TRBD1 (5 bases). Per the germline V gene, CDR1 is SGHTA and CDR2 is FQGTGA. Trimming pared 5 bases from V and 7 bases from J, leaving 17 bases between. This CDR3 is built from 14 residues.

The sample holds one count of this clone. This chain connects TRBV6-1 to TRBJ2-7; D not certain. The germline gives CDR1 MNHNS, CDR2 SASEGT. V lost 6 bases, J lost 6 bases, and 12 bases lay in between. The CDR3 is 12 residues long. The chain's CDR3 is CASRGLRLEQYF. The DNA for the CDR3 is TGTGCCAGCAGGGGGTTACGCCTCGAGCAGTACTTC.

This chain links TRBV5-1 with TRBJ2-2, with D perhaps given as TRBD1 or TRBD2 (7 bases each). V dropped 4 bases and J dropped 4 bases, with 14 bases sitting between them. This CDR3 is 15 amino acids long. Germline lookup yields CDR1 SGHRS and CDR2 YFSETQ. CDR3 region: CASSGRGQTTGELFF. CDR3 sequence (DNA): TGCGCCAGCAGCGGGAGGGGACAGACCACCGGGGAGCTGTTTTTT.

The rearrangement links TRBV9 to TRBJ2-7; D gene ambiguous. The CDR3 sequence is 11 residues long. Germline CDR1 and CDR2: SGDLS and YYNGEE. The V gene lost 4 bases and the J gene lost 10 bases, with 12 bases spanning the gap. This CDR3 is CASSPGWVQYF. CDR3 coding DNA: TGTGCCAGCAGCCCGGGTTGGGTCCAGTACTTC.

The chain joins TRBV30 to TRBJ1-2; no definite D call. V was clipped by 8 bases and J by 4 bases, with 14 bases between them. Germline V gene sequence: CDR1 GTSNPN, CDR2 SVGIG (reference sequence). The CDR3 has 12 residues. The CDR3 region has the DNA TGTGCCGGGGTGGTCAATCTCTATGGCTACACCTTC. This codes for CAGVVNLYGYTF.

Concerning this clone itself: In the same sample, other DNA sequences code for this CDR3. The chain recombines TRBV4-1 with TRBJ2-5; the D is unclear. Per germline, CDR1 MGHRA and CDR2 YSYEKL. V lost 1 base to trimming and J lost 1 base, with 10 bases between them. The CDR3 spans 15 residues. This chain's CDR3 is CASSQVGLGQETQYF. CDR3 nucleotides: TGCGCCAGCAGCCAAGTAGGTCTAGGCCAAGAGACCCAGTACTTC.

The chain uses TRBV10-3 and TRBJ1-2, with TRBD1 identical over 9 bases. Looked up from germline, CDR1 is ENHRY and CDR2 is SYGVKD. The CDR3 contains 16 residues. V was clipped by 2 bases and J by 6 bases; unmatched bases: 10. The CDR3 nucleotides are TGTGCCATCAGTGAGCTACAGGGGGCCCTCGGGAATGGCTACACCTTC. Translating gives CAISELQGALGNGYTF.

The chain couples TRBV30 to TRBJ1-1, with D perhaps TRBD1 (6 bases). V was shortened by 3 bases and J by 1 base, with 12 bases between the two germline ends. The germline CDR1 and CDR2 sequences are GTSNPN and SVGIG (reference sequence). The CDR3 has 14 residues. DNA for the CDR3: TGTGCCTGGAGGTCCAGGGGCAGGAACACTGAAGCTTTCTTT. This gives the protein CAWRSRGRNTEAFF.

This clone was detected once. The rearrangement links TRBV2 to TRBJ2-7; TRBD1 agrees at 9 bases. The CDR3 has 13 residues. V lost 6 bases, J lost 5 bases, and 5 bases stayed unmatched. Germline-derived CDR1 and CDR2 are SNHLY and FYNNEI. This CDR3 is CASSSGQGNEQYF. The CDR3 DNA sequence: TGTGCCAGCAGCTCGGGACAGGGAAACGAGCAGTACTTC.

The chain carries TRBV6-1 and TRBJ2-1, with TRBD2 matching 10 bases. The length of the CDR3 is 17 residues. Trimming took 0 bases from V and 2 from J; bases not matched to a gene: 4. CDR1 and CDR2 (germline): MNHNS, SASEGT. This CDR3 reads CASSEAASGRAYNEQFF. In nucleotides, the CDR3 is TGTGCCAGCAGTGAAGCGGCTAGCGGGAGAGCCTACAATGAGCAGTTCTTC.

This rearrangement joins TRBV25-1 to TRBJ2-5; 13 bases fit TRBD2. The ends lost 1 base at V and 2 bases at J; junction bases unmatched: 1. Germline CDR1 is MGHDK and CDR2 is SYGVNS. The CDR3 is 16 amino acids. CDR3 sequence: CASSEWTSGRQETQYF. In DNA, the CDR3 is TGTGCCAGCAGTGAATGGACTAGCGGGAGACAAGAGACCCAGTACTTC.

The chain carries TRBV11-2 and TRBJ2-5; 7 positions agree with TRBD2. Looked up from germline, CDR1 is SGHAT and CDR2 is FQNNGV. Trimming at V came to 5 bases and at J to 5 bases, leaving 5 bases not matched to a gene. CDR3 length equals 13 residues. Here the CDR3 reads CASSSGVVETQYF. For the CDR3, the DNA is TGTGCCAGCAGCAGCGGGGTAGTTGAGACCCAGTACTTC.

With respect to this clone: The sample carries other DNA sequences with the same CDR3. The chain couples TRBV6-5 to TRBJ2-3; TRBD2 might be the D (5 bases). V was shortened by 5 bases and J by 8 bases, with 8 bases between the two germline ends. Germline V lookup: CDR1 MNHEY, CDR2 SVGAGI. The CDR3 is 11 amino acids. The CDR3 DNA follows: TGTGCCAGCAGTCGGGAAGGTACGCAGTATTTT. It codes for CASSREGTQYF.

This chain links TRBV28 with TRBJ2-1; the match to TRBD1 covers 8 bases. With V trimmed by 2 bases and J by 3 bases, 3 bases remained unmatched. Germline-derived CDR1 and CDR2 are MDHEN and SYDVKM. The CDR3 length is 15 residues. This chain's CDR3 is CASSLPGGFYNEQFF. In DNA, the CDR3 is TGTGCCAGCAGTTTACCAGGGGGCTTCTACAATGAGCAGTTCTTC.

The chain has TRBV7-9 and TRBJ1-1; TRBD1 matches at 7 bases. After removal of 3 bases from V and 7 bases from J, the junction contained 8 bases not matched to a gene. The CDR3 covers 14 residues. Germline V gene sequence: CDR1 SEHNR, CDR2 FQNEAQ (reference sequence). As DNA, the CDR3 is TGTGCCAGCAGCTTTCAGGGGGGAAAAGGTGAAGCTTTCTTT. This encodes CASSFQGGKGEAFF. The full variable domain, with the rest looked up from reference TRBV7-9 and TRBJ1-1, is DTGVSQNPRHKITKRGQNVTFRCDPISEHNRLYWYRQTLGQGPEFLTYFQNEAQLEKSRLLSDRFSAERPKGSFSTLEIQRTEQGDSAMYLCASSFQGGKGEAFFGQGTRLTVV.

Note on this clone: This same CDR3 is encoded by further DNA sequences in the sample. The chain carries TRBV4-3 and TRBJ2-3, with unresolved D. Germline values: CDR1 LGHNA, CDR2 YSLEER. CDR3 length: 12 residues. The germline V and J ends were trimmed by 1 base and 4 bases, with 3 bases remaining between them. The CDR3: CASSQVPDTQYF. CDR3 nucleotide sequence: TGCGCCAGCAGCCAAGTTCCAGATACGCAGTATTTT.

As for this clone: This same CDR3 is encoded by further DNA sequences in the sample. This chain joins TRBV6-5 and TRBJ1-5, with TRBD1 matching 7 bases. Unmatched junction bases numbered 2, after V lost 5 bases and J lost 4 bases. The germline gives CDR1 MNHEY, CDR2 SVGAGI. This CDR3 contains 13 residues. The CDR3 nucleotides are TGTGCCAGCAGTGAGACAGGGAATCAGCCCCAGCATTTT. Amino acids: CASSETGNQPQHF.

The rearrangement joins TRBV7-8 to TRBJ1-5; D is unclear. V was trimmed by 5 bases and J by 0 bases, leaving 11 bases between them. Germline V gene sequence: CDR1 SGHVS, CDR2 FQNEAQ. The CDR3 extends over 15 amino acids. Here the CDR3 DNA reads TGTGCCAGCAGCCTCCGAGGGAATAGCAATCAGCCCCAGCATTTT. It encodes CASSLRGNSNQPQHF.

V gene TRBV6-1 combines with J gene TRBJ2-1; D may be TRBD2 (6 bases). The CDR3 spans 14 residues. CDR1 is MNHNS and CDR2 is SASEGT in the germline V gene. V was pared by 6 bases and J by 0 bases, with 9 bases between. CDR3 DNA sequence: TGTGCCAGCAGGGGGGGATTCTCCTACAATGAGCAGTTCTTC. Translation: CASRGGFSYNEQFF.